This T cell receptor (beta chain) was obtained from a study of cytomegalovirus exposure and HLA in healthy donors. Germline assignment: CDR1 LGHNA and CDR2 YNFKEQ. V lost 1 base to trimming and J lost 5 bases, with 22 bases between them. The CDR3 sequence is 18 residues long. Primers: 60 Vbeta forward and 13 Jbeta reverse. Assay: immunoSEQ multiplex PCR; the TCRdb copy retains only in-frame clones and omits some. The data hold some 54,000 clones, with more than 75% observed a single time. General observations from the study: Using the classifier, cytomegalovirus status was reportedly diagnosed with high specificity and sensitivity. Later analysis suggested links between common viral pathogens and several top significant clusters. Prior analysis indicated that the majority of TCR beta V segments exhibited productivity approximately 90% or approximately 30% of the time.

To note about this clone: Its antigen is unidentified.

The sequencing input was PBMCs. The chain combines TRBV4-2 with TRBJ2-3; possible D gene TRBD1, 7 bases. The sequence came from a male donor in good health and CMV-seronegative. CDR3 bases: TGTGCCAGCAGCCAAGTCGGAGGGGGCGGCTCTTTTGGAGATACGCAGTATTTT. This sequence encodes CASSQVGGGGSFGDTQYF.